This T cell receptor (beta chain) was recovered during a study of shared clonotypes between healthy human individuals. The data were produced by immunoSEQ multiplex PCR, yet TCRdb's version contains in-frame clones alone and is incomplete. The table shows hundreds of thousands of clones, with approximately 95% occurring only once. CD45RO-negative CD8 cells positively selected for CCR7 made up the naive population, which excluded terminally differentiated effector memory CD45RA+ cells. The germline V gene encodes CDR1 MNHEY and CDR2 SMNVEV (reference sequence). V lost 3 bases to trimming and J lost 4 bases; unmatched junction nucleotides: 6. This CDR3 comprises 14 residues.

The rearrangement links TRBV27 to TRBJ2-7; 7 nucleotides align to TRBD1. The sample taken for sequencing was naive CD8+ T cells sorted from blood. The sequence was obtained from a woman between 25 and 40 years old in good health. The CDR3 loop is CASSLQGTEYEQYF. The CDR3 DNA reads as TGTGCCAGCAGTTTGCAGGGGACAGAGTACGAGCAGTACTTC.